This record looks at one T cell receptor (beta chain) sequence and its context. It lacks a known antigen. No base quality information exists; no much larger clone differs at one position. The data are from a study of beta chain features in type 1 diabetes (dated by TCRdb to the late 2010s). Looking at the study overall: Patients and healthy donors did not differ in mean age, gender distribution, total cell number or subset yield. A total of roughly 98,000,000 sorted cells were examined across all samples, and RNA yield correlated strongly with the number of cells per subset. In the study, recently diagnosed type 1 diabetes patients and matched healthy donors were compared on the TCRB repertoires of their sorted circulating CD4+ T cell subsets. Naive and central memory subsets were obtained from all 30 or so donors, but regulatory and stem cell-like memory subsets were isolated from only 8 patients and 8 healthy donors. The full study reports these points: PCR might favor shorter templates, but patient and control samples were amplified and corrected together, so any skew would affect both groups equally. Fewer insertions and more nucleotide deletions at VDJ recombination sites were observed in patients with type 1 diabetes, implying thymic rearrangement abnormalities. Naive, central memory and regulatory TCRB repertoires appeared to be more alike among patients than among healthy donors. Type 1 diabetes patients showed a moderate but significant shortening of TCRB CDR3 length in all four CD4+ subsets. Because small numbers of individuals were included in the HLA sub-analyses, any influence of HLA type on TCRB rearrangement was left unresolved. Because cDNA was sequenced instead of genomic DNA, highly expressing activated cells could be over-represented, though the groups showed no difference in activation or CD3 levels.

From each donor, a single peripheral blood sample of about 120 mL on average was drawn into heparinised tubes. Naive, central memory, regulatory and stem cell-like memory CD4+ T cells were sorted on a BD FACSAria II using a panel including CD45RO, CCR7, CD25, CD127, CD95 and CD27. Every sorted population had a purity above 95%. PBMCs were separated immediately by Lymphoprep density gradient centrifugation and were stained directly, without being cultured. So that batch effects would be minimized, each experiment stained and sorted samples in pairs, pairing one healthy donor with one patient. The CDR3 covers 14 residues, taking in both the cysteine and the phenylalanine. CDR3 DNA only is kept here, 42 bases in frame from base 1. V is pruned by 5 bases and J by 3 bases, leaving 5 bases of the junction without a gene match. CDR1 and CDR2 were assigned from the germline V gene (reference sequence) as MNHNY and SVGAGI.

The entire isolated RNA was reverse transcribed using the High Capacity cDNA Reverse Transcription Kit, and thus expressed TCRB transcripts were sequenced. Deep immunoSEQ sequencing was applied to naive, central memory and regulatory T cell samples, giving an average of roughly 3.3 million total reads per sample. After sorted cells were lysed in RLT buffer, RNA was extracted with DNase-treated RNeasy Micro or Mini kits, with the choice depending on cell number. To prevent cross-contamination, every cell subset was processed on its own, while patient and healthy donor samples were processed together. TCRB sequences were amplified from cDNA with the immunoSEQ multiplex PCR, producing 87-bp fragments spanning the CDR3 region. Sequencing of the amplicons was performed on the Illumina HiSeq platform. The authors processed their data as follows. PCR bias was corrected computationally using synthetic template baselines, and reads within Hamming distance 2 were collapsed, with unmergeable singletons discarded. Reads were aligned against IMGT to assign V, D and J genes, CDR3 length and insertions or deletions at six rearrangement sites. Clonotype counts were normalized to sorted cell number within each subset before computing true diversity and Gini coefficients with the tcR R package. The overlap coefficient, calculated on TCRB nucleotide sequences, was used to quantify repertoire sharing. This immuneACCESS table, as held by TCRdb, lists in-frame sequences with V and J called but not all clones. Of the missing ones, under half trace to an unresolved V gene in checked studies; the others have no known cause. The V and J calls and clone size are taken from that table; D and trimming were inferred from the DNA. Here the sample has about 340,000 clones; roughly 8.8% occur a single time. More than 0.8% of the sample rests with the top ten.

This receptor chain uses TRBV6-6 and TRBJ2-3; the junction holds 7 bases that match TRBD2. The sequencing input was central memory CD4+ T cells from blood. The receptor's source is a man aged 25 to 40 with type 1 diabetes. The nucleotide sequence reads as follows: TGTGCCAGCAGTCCTGGACTAGGAACAGATACGCAGTATTTT. Its product reads: CASSPGLGTDTQYF.